The T cell receptor beta chain described here comes from a study of tumor-infiltrating lymphocytes in localized non-small cell lung cancer. Study-level information: Several tumor histologies, both smoking statuses, and some post-neoadjuvant chemotherapy samples were included.

Using immunoSEQ multiplex PCR, the repertoire was profiled, and TCRdb retains in-frame clones only, with some absent. The sample lists under 15,000 clones; over 65% were seen once. Comments on this clone: Its antigen is as yet unknown.

Study-wide results and caveats: Tumor T-cell fraction from TCR sequencing was not associated with recurrence-free survival (p = 0.61). Immunotypes IM1 and IM2 had similar TCR-derived T-cell fractions.

The ends lost 1 base at V and 3 bases at J; junction bases unmatched: 6. The CDR3 covers 17 residues. The germline V gene has CDR1 LGHNA and CDR2 YNFKEQ. Sequenced input: lung tumor tissue. The V and J genes are TRBV4-2 and TRBJ2-3, with 11 bases that match TRBD2. The receptor was derived from a human donor with non-small cell lung cancer. The CDR3 bases are TGTGCCAGCAGCCAAGTCACTAGCGGGAGTGGGACAGATACGCAGTATTTT. It is translated as CASSQVTSGSGTDTQYF.